This TCR beta chain was identified during a study of T cell repertoires in cytomegalovirus infection. Across the study: It can be stated that public TCR beta signatures indicated CMV infection as well as a matching HLA type. Findings and limits, study-wide: Adding up the frequency of public TCR beta families identified people who carried CMV plus the relevant HLA. The ex vivo response showed dominance by HLA-C-restricted CMV-specific TCR beta clonotypes.

TCRdb used MiXCR to reprocess the reads, holding one entry per CDR3 protein. Of roughly 240,000 distinct CDR3 sequences listed, about 7% were seen once; the top ten hold around 6%. This clonotype showed up many times. Its target is unknown. The CDR3 runs to 15 residues. Trimming took off 2 bases at V and 1 base at J, with 11 bases between the two ends. Per the germline V gene, CDR1 is MNHEY and CDR2 is SVGEGT. The gene calls are TRBV6-2 or TRBV6-3 and TRBJ1-1; a weak D match, TRBD1 (5 bases). The sample consisted of PBMCs. This TCR was recovered from a human donor in good health (CMV status not recorded). Some clones in this sample may be carry-over from other donors' samples. The CDR3 region is CASSYRGPANTEAFF. DNA of the CDR3: TGTGCCAGCAGTTACAGGGGACCCGCGAACACTGAAGCTTTCTTT.